This passage covers 9 T cell receptor beta chains from one sample sequenced in a study of cytomegalovirus exposure and HLA in healthy donors (dated by TCRdb to 2015 to 2018). The method behind the library was the immunoSEQ multiplex PCR assay. For the multiplex PCR, a mixture combining 60 forward primers for TCR Vbeta segments and 13 reverse primers for TCR Jbeta segments was used. TCRdb limited this immuneACCESS table to in-frame rearrangements with V and J called. A share of clones is missing; checked studies link under half to unresolved V genes, and the rest is unexplained. This sample's table contains 30,000 to 35,000 clones. The biggest ten clones account for roughly 3.5% of the sample. Sample: PBMCs. The receptors stem from a woman aged 40 to 55 in good health and CMV-seropositive.

In nucleotides, the CDR3 is TGTGCCAGCAGGGGAGCGGGGTGGCCCCTTTCCTACGAGCAGTACTTC. Encoded protein: CASRGAGWPLSYEQYF. The chain joins TRBV28 to TRBJ2-7; 7 positions match TRBD2. Germline assignment: CDR1 MDHEN and CDR2 SYDVKM. This CDR3 comprises 16 residues. Trimming at V came to 6 bases and at J to 1 base, leaving 12 bases not matched to a gene.

The chain carries TRBV19 and TRBJ2-1, with 10 bases identical to TRBD2. The V segment lost 6 bases and the J segment 5 bases; nucleotides outside the gene matches: 4. CDR3 size: 14 residues. Per germline, CDR1 LNHDA and CDR2 SQIVND (reference sequence). The CDR3 protein is CASREREGHNEQFF. CDR3 DNA sequence: TGTGCCAGTAGGGAGCGGGAGGGGCACAATGAGCAGTTCTTC. The variable domain in full, with the rest retrieved from reference TRBV19 and TRBJ2-1, is DGGITQSPKYLFRKEGQNVTLSCEQNLNHDAMYWYRQDPGQGLRLIYYSQIVNDFQKGDIAEGYSVSREKKESFPLTVTSAQKNPTAFYLCASREREGHNEQFFGPGTRLTVL.

The chain recombines TRBV7-9 with TRBJ2-1, with 7 bases that match TRBD1. Looked up from germline, CDR1 is SEHNR and CDR2 is FQNEAQ (reference sequence). V was pared by 5 bases and J by 5 bases, with 12 bases of the junction left unmatched. This CDR3 is built from 16 residues. CDR3 residues: CASSPPGHRGDNEQFF. CDR3 nucleotides: TGTGCCAGCAGCCCCCCCGGGCACAGGGGAGACAATGAGCAGTTCTTC.

The chain is built from TRBV28 and TRBJ2-7; D is ambiguous. Trimming took off 4 bases at V and 2 bases at J, with 12 bases between the two ends. There are 14 residues in the CDR3. Per the germline V gene, CDR1 is MDHEN and CDR2 is SYDVKM. The CDR3: CASSSWADPYEQYF. CDR3 DNA: TGTGCCAGCAGTTCCTGGGCTGATCCCTACGAGCAGTACTTC.

The gene calls are TRBV9 and TRBJ2-7; TRBD2 is a possible D gene (5 bases). The CDR3 length is 14 residues. The germline V gene has CDR1 SGDLS and CDR2 YYNGEE. V gave up 4 bases and J gave up 0 bases, with 11 bases separating them. CDR3 nucleotide sequence: TGTGCCAGCAGCATTCGACGGGACTCCTACGAGCAGTACTTC. Amino acids: CASSIRRDSYEQYF.

J is TRBJ1-2 and V is TRBV9, with D possibly being TRBD1 (6 bases). This CDR3 is built from 14 residues. The V end lost 4 bases, the J end lost 3 bases, and 13 bases lay between the germline ends. Germline V lookup: CDR1 SGDLS, CDR2 YYNGEE. CDR3 DNA sequence: TGTGCCAGCAGCCCTGGACAGTCCCACTATGGCTACACCTTC. It codes for CASSPGQSHYGYTF.

As to this clone: Other DNA variants within this sample encode the same CDR3. V and J are TRBV7-6 and TRBJ2-7, with TRBD2 matching over 11 bases. The length of the CDR3 is 15 residues. Germline CDR1 reads SGHVS; CDR2 reads FNYEAQ. V shed 1 base, J shed 7 bases, and the junction held 6 bases outside the gene matches. The CDR3 region is CASSLDVTSGNEQYF. CDR3 DNA: TGTGCCAGCAGCTTAGATGTGACTAGCGGGAATGAGCAGTACTTC.

This chain uses TRBV4-1 with TRBJ2-5; 11 bases match TRBD2. Losses at the gene ends were 1 base for V and 5 bases for J; bases not matched to a gene: 6. The CDR3 is 16 residues long. The germline V gene has CDR1 MGHRA and CDR2 YSYEKL. CDR3 sequence (DNA): TGCGCCAGCAGCCAAGGGGATAGCGGGAGGGGTGAGACCCAGTACTTC. Translated, it gives CASSQGDSGRGETQYF.

Of note for this clone: A junction boundary mismatches the germline segment, possibly from a read error. The genes are TRBV7-9 and TRBJ2-2; tentatively, D is TRBD2 (6 bases). This CDR3 spans 12 amino acids. Germline-derived CDR1 and CDR2 are SEHNR and FQNEAQ (reference sequence). The CDR3, as DNA: TGCCTGGGAGGCCCGAACACCGGGGAGCTGTTTTTT. Translated: CLGGPNTGELFF. The whole variable domain, remainder taken from reference TRBV7-9 and TRBJ2-2, is DTGVSQNPRHKITKRGQNVTFRCDPISEHNRLYWYRQTLGQGPEFLTYFQNEAQLEKSRLLSDRFSAERPKGSFSTLEIQRTEQGDSAMYLCLGGPNTGELFFGEGSRLTVL.